The 2 T cell receptor beta chains given below trace back to one sample, sequenced in a study of Ad26.COV2.S vaccination and SARS-CoV-2 variants. Noted treatment: some 20 received Ad26.COV2.S at low or high dose, single or two shots; 5 received placebo; per-sample allocation not given. Sampling took place 63 days after the first vaccine or placebo injection. Produced via immunoSEQ multiplex PCR; TCRdb's table is partial and in-frame only. In the table there are 250,000 or so clones, about 83% of which are singletons. The material sequenced was peripheral blood, taken in a trial of Ad26.COV2.S vaccine versus placebo. The receptors come from a person between 18 and 60 years old who received the Ad26.COV2.S COVID-19 vaccine or a placebo.

This sequence joins TRBV2 and TRBJ2-1, with no clear D. From germline, CDR1 is SNHLY and CDR2 FYNNEI. V was trimmed by 2 bases and J by 0 bases, leaving 14 bases between them. The CDR3 sequence is 17 residues long. CDR3 in amino acids: CASSEYGLFSSYNEQFF. The CDR3 DNA is TGTGCCAGCAGTGAATACGGGCTCTTCAGCTCCTACAATGAGCAGTTCTTC. The full variable domain, rest sourced from reference TRBV2 and TRBJ2-1, is EPEVTQTPSHQVTQMGQEVILRCVPISNHLYFYWYRQILGQKVEFLVSFYNNEISEKSEIFDDQFSVERPDGSNFTLKIRSTKLEDSAMYFCASSEYGLFSSYNEQFFGPGTRLTVL.

The DNA of the CDR3 is TGCAGTGCTAGTCCGGGAGGGGGGCCTACAGATACGCAGTATTTT. Protein: CSASPGGGPTDTQYF. The chain links TRBV20-1 to TRBJ2-3; 8 bases match TRBD2. Germline lookup yields CDR1 DFQATT and CDR2 SNEGSKA (reference sequence). V lost 3 bases and J lost 3; bases outside the gene matches: 8. The CDR3 is made up of 15 amino acids.